Shown below are 17 T cell receptor beta chains from a single sample sequenced in a study of blood T cell repertoires in COVID-19. Using immunoSEQ multiplex PCR, the repertoire was profiled, and TCRdb retains in-frame clones only, with some absent. In the table there are roughly 220,000 clones, about 85% of which are singletons. Sequencing used peripheral blood. These receptors were taken from a woman aged 45-65 years with COVID-19, enrolled during active disease.

The chain is built from TRBV10-2 and TRBJ2-4; the D gene is possibly TRBD2 (7 bases). Trimming stripped 6 bases from V and 8 bases from J, with 17 bases between. The CDR3 loop spans 14 amino acids. CDR1 and CDR2 from the germline V gene are WSHSY and SAAADI. The CDR3 DNA reads TGCGCCAGCAGGGACGGCGGGGGCTCCGACATTCAGTACTTC. Protein: CASRDGGGSDIQYF.

V is TRBV19 and J is TRBJ2-2, with D unresolved. The V gene lost 7 bases and the J gene lost 0 bases, with 6 bases spanning the gap. This CDR3 has 13 residues. Germline-derived CDR1 and CDR2 are LNHDA and SQIVND (reference sequence). CDR3 protein: CASTVTNTGELFF. The CDR3 DNA is TGTGCCAGTACCGTAACGAACACCGGGGAGCTGTTTTTT.

This chain links TRBV10-3 with TRBJ2-1; 10 bases fit TRBD2. CDR1 ENHRY and CDR2 SYGVKD come from the germline V gene. The CDR3 consists of 15 residues. Trimming at V came to 4 bases and at J to 9 bases, leaving 9 bases not matched to a gene. The CDR3 DNA reads TGTGCCATCAGTGGGGAGCGGGGGGGAATGGCTGAGCAGTTCTTC. Residues: CAISGERGGMAEQFF.

The gene calls are TRBV21-1 and TRBJ2-3; whether TRBD2, the table's D call, matches the DNA was not checked. TRBV21-1 has pseudogene status. The CDR3 spans 15 residues. The CDR3 loop is CASSKGGGRTDTQYF. CDR3 nucleotide sequence: TGTGCCAGCAGCAAGGGAGGGGGTCGCACAGATACGCAGTATTTT.

The J gene is TRBJ1-1, the V gene TRBV28; D call uncertain. CDR1 and CDR2 from the germline V gene are MDHEN and SYDVKM. Trimming took 5 bases from V and 3 from J, leaving 16 bases between them. This CDR3 contains 15 residues. The CDR3 protein is CASSPSSDKYTEAFF. CDR3 sequence (DNA): TGTGCCAGCAGTCCCAGCTCAGACAAATACACTGAAGCTTTCTTT. Filled out from reference TRBV28 and TRBJ1-1, the complete variable domain reads DVKVTQSSRYLVKRTGEKVFLECVQDMDHENMFWYRQDPGLGLRLIYFSYDVKMKEKGDIPEGYSVSREKKERFSLILESASTNQTSMYLCASSPSSDKYTEAFFGQGTRLTVV.

The chain carries TRBV11-3 and TRBJ1-1; D not resolved. The CDR3 is 14 residues long. Trimming left V 0 bases short and J 7 bases short, with 12 bases between. Germline loops: CDR1 SGHNT, CDR2 YENEEA. The CDR3 region has the DNA TGTGCCAGCAGCTTAGATGGCTCCGGCGGTGAAGCTTTCTTT. This sequence encodes CASSLDGSGGEAFF.

This rearrangement joins TRBV5-1 to TRBJ1-2; possible D gene TRBD1, 6 bases. The germline gives CDR1 SGHRS, CDR2 YFSETQ. The V end lost 2 bases, the J end lost 3 bases, and 11 bases lay between the germline ends. CDR3 length: 14 residues. The CDR3 DNA follows: TGCGCCAGCAGCTTCAGGGGTTGGGACTATGGCTACACCTTC. Residues: CASSFRGWDYGYTF.

This chain joins TRBV7-8 and TRBJ2-1; a weak D match, TRBD2 (5 bases). CDR1 and CDR2 (germline): SGHVS, FQNEAQ. The CDR3 has 13 residues. Trimming removed 4 bases at V and 13 bases at J, with 17 bases between. This chain's CDR3 is CASSSRTSPVQFF. The CDR3 DNA sequence: TGTGCCAGCAGCTCCCGTACTAGTCCCGTCCAGTTCTTC.

V and J are TRBV4-1 and TRBJ1-2; 9 nucleotides align to TRBD1. This CDR3 contains 16 residues. Germline-derived CDR1 and CDR2 are MGHRA and YSYEKL. With V trimmed by 0 bases and J by 8 bases, 10 bases remained unmatched. CDR3 DNA: TGCGCCAGCAGCCAAGAGGACAGGGGCCGGCTGGAGGGCTACACCTTC. Translation: CASSQEDRGRLEGYTF.

This chain links TRBV6-5 with TRBJ2-7; 9 bases are a match to TRBD1. This CDR3 region has 15 residues. In germline, CDR1 is MNHEY, CDR2 SVGAGI. The V segment lost 6 bases and the J segment 2 bases; nucleotides outside the gene matches: 8. The DNA for the CDR3 is TGTGCCAGCAGCTTAACCGGGACAGGGACCTACGAGCAGTACGTC. Encoded protein: CASSLTGTGTYEQYV.

The genes are TRBV3-1 (or the pseudogene TRBV3-2) and TRBJ1-1; D unresolved. The germline V gene has CDR1 LGHDT and CDR2 YNNKEL (reference sequence). Between the trimmed V and J ends, which lost 2 bases and 10 bases, there was a span of 11 bases. The CDR3 length is 12 residues. The CDR3: CASSQKGETAFF. The DNA of the CDR3 is TGTGCCAGCAGCCAAAAGGGAGAGACAGCTTTCTTT.

This clone was counted only a few times. The J gene is TRBJ2-1, the V gene TRBV5-8, with D perhaps TRBD1 (5 bases). CDR1 is SGHTS, CDR2 YDEGEE, per germline. There are 14 residues in the CDR3. Trimming took 1 base from V and 10 from J, leaving 15 bases between them. The CDR3 reads CASSLRQGTWEQFF. For the CDR3, the DNA is TGTGCCAGCAGCTTGAGGCAGGGAACGTGGGAGCAGTTCTTC.

The rearrangement uses TRBV9 and TRBJ2-7; 7 bases align to TRBD1. Unmatched junction bases numbered 7, after V lost 4 bases and J lost 3 bases. The CDR3 runs to 14 residues. Germline V gene lookup returns CDR1 SGDLS and CDR2 YYNGEE. CDR3 nucleotide sequence: TGTGCCAGCAGCATGGGGACAGCGAACTACGAGCAGTACTTC. Its protein product is CASSMGTANYEQYF.

This clone has more than one count but fewer than ten. This chain uses TRBV19 with TRBJ1-5, with D perhaps matching TRBD1 (5 bases). Germline CDR1 reads LNHDA; CDR2 reads SQIVND (reference sequence). V lost 3 bases, J lost 9 bases, and 12 bases lay in between. CDR3 size: 13 residues. DNA of the CDR3: TGTGCCAGTAGTATTGCAGGGTCGGGGCCCCAGCATTTT. The encoded protein is CASSIAGSGPQHF.

The genes are TRBV24-1 and TRBJ2-2; D is unclear. With 6 bases removed from V and 3 bases from J, the gap between germline ends came to 4 bases. This CDR3 region has 12 residues. CDR1 and CDR2 (germline): KGHDR, SFDVKD. Here the CDR3 DNA reads TGTGCCACCAGTCCTCACACCGGGGAGCTGTTTTTT. This encodes CATSPHTGELFF.

V gene TRBV24-1 combines with J gene TRBJ2-5; D is perhaps TRBD1 (6 bases). CDR1 and CDR2 from the germline V gene are KGHDR and SFDVKD. V lost 6 bases and J lost 1, with 14 bases in between. The CDR3 runs 15 residues. The CDR3 region has the DNA TGTGCCACCAGTAACGAGGGGGACCTCCAAGAGACCCAGTACTTC. Protein sequence: CATSNEGDLQETQYF.

The V and J genes are TRBV7-8 and TRBJ1-3; D may be TRBD1 (6 bases). The germline gives CDR1 SGHVS, CDR2 FQNEAQ. With 5 bases removed from V and 3 bases from J, the gap between germline ends came to 17 bases. This CDR3 is 16 amino acids long. The CDR3 coding sequence is TGTGCCAGCAGCCCCGGCGGTAGGGGGTTTGGAAACACCATATATTTT. Its protein product is CASSPGGRGFGNTIYF.